The rows below give T cell receptor beta chains drawn from one sample of a study of blood T cell repertoires in COVID-19. The table came from immunoSEQ multiplex PCR; TCRdb's copy has only in-frame clones and leaves some out. The sample lists around 230,000 clones, 65% to 85% occurring once. The specimen sequenced was peripheral blood. The receptors were gathered from a man aged 35-49 years with acute or convalescent COVID-19. Both conserved end residues are part of each CDR3. The D gene is left open where the match is weak. Clone size, where shown, is once, few, many, or a class for clones that have expanded.

v_call: TRBV9
d_call: TRBD2
clone_size: .
j_call: TRBJ2-3
cdr3_nt: TGTGCCAGCAGCGAGGGACTAAGCTACACAGATACGCAGTATTTT
cdr3_aa: CASSEGLSYTDTQYF

v_call: TRBV6-2/TRBV6-3
d_call: .
clone_size: .
j_call: TRBJ2-3
cdr3_nt: TGTGCCAGCAGTTACCACGTTCTGGCGGCAGATACGCAGTATTTT
cdr3_aa: CASSYHVLAADTQYF

v_call: TRBV7-8
d_call: TRBD2
clone_size: .
j_call: TRBJ2-3
cdr3_nt: TGTGCCAGCAGCTTAAGGCCTAGCGGGAGCTTGGATACGCAGTATTTT
cdr3_aa: CASSLRPSGSLDTQYF

v_call: TRBV6-1
d_call: .
clone_size: .
j_call: TRBJ1-1
cdr3_nt: TGTGCCAGCAGTGAAGTAAGGGGGACAAGCATGAACACTGAAGCTTTCTTT
cdr3_aa: CASSEVRGTSMNTEAFF

v_call: TRBV6-2/TRBV6-3
d_call: .
clone_size: .
j_call: TRBJ2-7
cdr3_nt: TGTGCCAGCAGTTCCCTTCGGGGTCCTACCTACGAGCAGTACTTC
cdr3_aa: CASSSLRGPTYEQYF

v_call: TRBV5-1
d_call: TRBD1
clone_size: .
j_call: TRBJ1-1
cdr3_nt: TGCGCCAGCAGCTTGTCAGGGGGGAACACTGAAGCTTTCTTT
cdr3_aa: CASSLSGGNTEAFF

v_call: TRBV10-2
d_call: TRBD2
clone_size: .
j_call: TRBJ2-5
cdr3_nt: TGCGCCAGCAGTGAGAGACTAGCGGGGGAGACCCAGTACTTC
cdr3_aa: CASSERLAGETQYF

v_call: TRBV4-2
d_call: .
clone_size: .
j_call: TRBJ1-4
cdr3_nt: TGTGCCAGCAGCCAAGACGCAACTAATGAAAAACTGTTTTTT
cdr3_aa: CASSQDATNEKLFF

v_call: TRBV11-3
d_call: .
clone_size: once
j_call: TRBJ2-1
cdr3_nt: TGTGCCAGCAGCGGGCGGGAAAGGGGCTCCTACAATGAGCAGTTCTTC
cdr3_aa: CASSGRERGSYNEQFF

v_call: TRBV15
d_call: .
clone_size: .
j_call: TRBJ2-1
cdr3_nt: TGTGCCACCAGCATCAGACTGTCAGTCTATGAGCAGTTCTTC
cdr3_aa: CATSIRLSVYEQFF

v_call: TRBV19
d_call: .
clone_size: .
j_call: TRBJ2-7
cdr3_nt: TGTGCCAGCTCGCCCCTAGCGCACTACGAGCAGTACTTC
cdr3_aa: CASSPLAHYEQYF

v_call: TRBV5-1
d_call: TRBD1
clone_size: .
j_call: TRBJ1-1
cdr3_nt: TGCGCCAGCAGCCCTCGTAATGACAGGGAGAACACTGAAGCTTTCTTT
cdr3_aa: CASSPRNDRENTEAFF

v_call: TRBV7-2
d_call: .
clone_size: .
j_call: TRBJ1-5
cdr3_nt: TGTGCCAGCAGCCCCTTCCTGGAGGGGACCCAAAATCAGCCCCAGCATTTT
cdr3_aa: CASSPFLEGTQNQPQHF

v_call: TRBV11-3
d_call: .
clone_size: .
j_call: TRBJ2-7
cdr3_nt: TGTGCCAGCAGCAGGACCCGGGGAGGTGAGCAGTACTTC
cdr3_aa: CASSRTRGGEQYF

v_call: TRBV4-1
d_call: TRBD2
clone_size: .
j_call: TRBJ2-1
cdr3_nt: TGCGCCAGCAGCCAAGATCGGGCCAGCGGGAGAACCTACGAGCAGTTCTTC
cdr3_aa: CASSQDRASGRTYEQFF

v_call: TRBV5-1
d_call: TRBD1
clone_size: .
j_call: TRBJ1-2
cdr3_nt: TGCGCCAGCAGCTTGGTAAAGGGGGCGGGGTATGGCTACACCTTC
cdr3_aa: CASSLVKGAGYGYTF

v_call: TRBV9
d_call: TRBD2
clone_size: .
j_call: TRBJ2-7
cdr3_nt: TGTGCCAGCAGCGTAGCTGGGACTAGCGACGAGCAGTACTTC
cdr3_aa: CASSVAGTSDEQYF

v_call: TRBV6-5
d_call: .
clone_size: .
j_call: TRBJ1-1
cdr3_nt: TGTGCCAGCAGTTACTCTTTAGGGGCAGGCACTGAAGCTTTCTTT
cdr3_aa: CASSYSLGAGTEAFF

v_call: TRBV24-1
d_call: TRBD2
clone_size: .
j_call: TRBJ2-1
cdr3_nt: TGTGCCACCAGTGCGGGAGGATCCTACAATGAGCAGTTCTTC
cdr3_aa: CATSAGGSYNEQFF

v_call: TRBV5-1
d_call: .
clone_size: .
j_call: TRBJ1-5
cdr3_nt: TGCGCCAGCAGCCCCCTGGGGGGAGGTAATCAGCCCCAGCATTTT
cdr3_aa: CASSPLGGGNQPQHF

v_call: TRBV6-4
d_call: TRBD1
clone_size: few
j_call: TRBJ2-7
cdr3_nt: TGTGCCAGCAGTGCAGGGGGTGATTTGGACGAGCAGTACTTC
cdr3_aa: CASSAGGDLDEQYF

v_call: TRBV3-1/TRBV3-2
d_call: .
clone_size: .
j_call: TRBJ2-3
cdr3_nt: TGTGCCAGCAGCCAAGAGTTGGAGTCTGGCACAGATACGCAGTATTTT
cdr3_aa: CASSQELESGTDTQYF

v_call: TRBV6-2/TRBV6-3
d_call: TRBD2
clone_size: .
j_call: TRBJ2-1
cdr3_nt: TGTGCCAGCAGTTTGTGGACTAGCGGGAGTTCGGGCAATGAGCAGTTCTTC
cdr3_aa: CASSLWTSGSSGNEQFF

v_call: TRBV11-1
d_call: .
clone_size: .
j_call: TRBJ2-1
cdr3_nt: TGTGCCAGCAGTGTCTCCAGGAATGAGCAGTTCTTC
cdr3_aa: CASSVSRNEQFF

v_call: TRBV27
d_call: .
clone_size: once
j_call: TRBJ2-1
cdr3_nt: TGTGCCAGCATCGCGCCGACTGCCAGGCAGTTCTTC
cdr3_aa: CASIAPTARQFF

v_call: TRBV19
d_call: .
clone_size: .
j_call: TRBJ1-1
cdr3_nt: TGTGCCAGTAGTTCACCGAGGGGAGGTGACACTGAAGCTTTCTTT
cdr3_aa: CASSSPRGGDTEAFF

v_call: TRBV6-5
d_call: .
clone_size: .
j_call: TRBJ2-7
cdr3_nt: TGTGCCAGCTATGGACAGCGCTACGAGCAGTACTTC
cdr3_aa: CASYGQRYEQYF

v_call: TRBV11-2
d_call: TRBD2
clone_size: .
j_call: TRBJ2-1
cdr3_nt: TGTGCCACGCAAGCGGGGCCGGTCAATGAGCAGTTCTTC
cdr3_aa: CATQAGPVNEQFF

v_call: TRBV28
d_call: .
clone_size: .
j_call: TRBJ1-1
cdr3_nt: TGTGCCAGCATCCGGGGGTTCACTGAAGCTTTCTTT
cdr3_aa: CASIRGFTEAFF

v_call: TRBV28
d_call: .
clone_size: .
j_call: TRBJ2-5
cdr3_nt: TGTGCCAGCAAAAACTTAGGACTACTACAAGAGACCCAGTACTTC
cdr3_aa: CASKNLGLLQETQYF

v_call: TRBV19
d_call: .
clone_size: .
j_call: TRBJ2-6
cdr3_nt: TGTGCCAGTGCACACGACAGTCCTGGGGCCAACGTCCTGACTTTC
cdr3_aa: CASAHDSPGANVLTF

v_call: TRBV4-2
d_call: .
clone_size: .
j_call: TRBJ1-6
cdr3_nt: TGTGCCAGCAGCCAAGACAGGAGTTGGAGGTCACCCCTCCACTTT
cdr3_aa: CASSQDRSWRSPLHF

v_call: TRBV19
d_call: .
clone_size: .
j_call: TRBJ1-3
cdr3_nt: TGTGCCAGTACCTACGGGGGCTCTGGAAACACCATATATTTT
cdr3_aa: CASTYGGSGNTIYF

v_call: TRBV2
d_call: TRBD2
clone_size: few
j_call: TRBJ2-7
cdr3_nt: TGTGCCAGCAGTGAATGGGGTAGCGGGGGGTACTACGAGCAGTACTTC
cdr3_aa: CASSEWGSGGYYEQYF

v_call: TRBV7-2
d_call: TRBD2
clone_size: .
j_call: TRBJ2-7
cdr3_nt: TGTGCCAGCAGCCAAGCGGGAAAAAGCGACGAGCAGTACTTC
cdr3_aa: CASSQAGKSDEQYF

v_call: TRBV18
d_call: .
clone_size: .
j_call: TRBJ2-7
cdr3_nt: TGTGCCAGCTCACCACGGGCTAGCGATCCCTACGAGCAGTACTTC
cdr3_aa: CASSPRASDPYEQYF

v_call: TRBV2
d_call: .
clone_size: .
j_call: TRBJ2-4
cdr3_nt: TGTGCCAGCAGTGAAGACTATTGGGCCAAAAACATTCAGTACTTC
cdr3_aa: CASSEDYWAKNIQYF

v_call: TRBV28
d_call: .
clone_size: .
j_call: TRBJ1-6
cdr3_nt: TGTGCCAGCAGTTTATTCACGGGCTCCTATAATTCACCCCTCCACTTT
cdr3_aa: CASSLFTGSYNSPLHF

v_call: TRBV10-2
d_call: TRBD1
clone_size: .
j_call: TRBJ1-5
cdr3_nt: TGCGCCAGCAGTGAGACCGACAGGGGGGAGAATCAGCCCCAGCATTTT
cdr3_aa: CASSETDRGENQPQHF

v_call: TRBV7-9
d_call: .
clone_size: .
j_call: TRBJ2-7
cdr3_nt: TGTGCCAGCAGCTTTCAACAGGGCAACGAGCAGTACTTC
cdr3_aa: CASSFQQGNEQYF

v_call: TRBV4-1
d_call: .
clone_size: .
j_call: TRBJ2-3
cdr3_nt: TGCGCCAGCAGCCAACAACCAGCCCCAGGGGCAGATACGCAGTATTTT
cdr3_aa: CASSQQPAPGADTQYF

v_call: TRBV5-4
d_call: .
clone_size: .
j_call: TRBJ1-1
cdr3_nt: TGTGCCAGCAGCTCCCTTCGCGGGGATGGAGCTTTCTTT
cdr3_aa: CASSSLRGDGAFF

v_call: TRBV24-1
d_call: .
clone_size: .
j_call: TRBJ2-5
cdr3_nt: TGTGCCACCAGTGATCCCGTTACAGGGCCAGAGACCCAGTACTTC
cdr3_aa: CATSDPVTGPETQYF

v_call: TRBV7-8
d_call: .
clone_size: .
j_call: TRBJ1-2
cdr3_nt: TGTGCCAGCAGCCCGGGAGTTTGGGGCTACACCTTC
cdr3_aa: CASSPGVWGYTF

v_call: TRBV7-9
d_call: TRBD2
clone_size: .
j_call: TRBJ2-1
cdr3_nt: TGTGCCAGCAGCTTTAGCGGGACCAACTACAATGAGCAGTTCTTC
cdr3_aa: CASSFSGTNYNEQFF

v_call: TRBV7-8
d_call: .
clone_size: .
j_call: TRBJ2-2
cdr3_nt: TGTGCCAGCAGCTCCCTGCGGGGGCGGAACACCGGGGAGCTGTTTTTT
cdr3_aa: CASSSLRGRNTGELFF

v_call: TRBV9
d_call: .
clone_size: .
j_call: TRBJ1-3
cdr3_nt: TGTGCCAGCAGCGTTCGGGGAACCTCTGGAAACACCATATATTTT
cdr3_aa: CASSVRGTSGNTIYF

v_call: TRBV7-9
d_call: TRBD1
clone_size: .
j_call: TRBJ2-3
cdr3_nt: TGTGCCAGCAGCCTCCTTCGGGACAGGTTAACAGATACGCAGTATTTT
cdr3_aa: CASSLLRDRLTDTQYF

v_call: TRBV6-5
d_call: .
clone_size: .
j_call: TRBJ1-2
cdr3_nt: TGTGCCAGCACGGCAGGGCCGAACTATGGCTACACCTTC
cdr3_aa: CASTAGPNYGYTF

v_call: TRBV28
d_call: .
clone_size: .
j_call: TRBJ2-7
cdr3_nt: TGTGCCAGCAGTTTACAGGGGTACGAGCAGTACTTC
cdr3_aa: CASSLQGYEQYF

v_call: TRBV4-2
d_call: TRBD1
clone_size: .
j_call: TRBJ2-1
cdr3_nt: TGTGCCAGCAGCCTTTCGGGACAGGGGGTTCTTGAGCAGTTCTTC
cdr3_aa: CASSLSGQGVLEQFF

v_call: TRBV30
d_call: .
clone_size: .
j_call: TRBJ1-1
cdr3_nt: TGTGCCTGGAGTGTAGGGGGACCCTTGAACACTGAAGCTTTCTTT
cdr3_aa: CAWSVGGPLNTEAFF

v_call: TRBV5-1
d_call: .
clone_size: .
j_call: TRBJ2-5
cdr3_nt: TGCGCCAGCAGCTTGTGGCGGGACCAAGAGACCCAGTACTTC
cdr3_aa: CASSLWRDQETQYF

v_call: TRBV27
d_call: .
clone_size: .
j_call: TRBJ1-1
cdr3_nt: TGTGCCAGCTCCACTAGGGTGGGCACTGAAGCTTTCTTT
cdr3_aa: CASSTRVGTEAFF